These 7 T cell receptor beta chains share one sample of origin, sequenced in a study of regulatory T cells. Study outcomes and limitations: Hydrophobic residues at CDR3 positions 6 and 7 were enriched in conventional CD4+ T cells of CD3G-deficient patients.

The primer mix had 52 TRBV and 13 TRBJ primers. Method: immunoSEQ multiplex PCR; TCRdb's copy keeps in-frame clones and lacks some. The sample carries tens of thousands of clones, about nine tenths recorded once. No cognate antigen is known for these TCRs. Sequencing was carried out using conventional CD4+ T cells sorted from blood. The source is a person aged 18 to 30 with CD3G deficiency.

The CDR3 reads CAISDMRQGDNEQFF. Here the CDR3 DNA reads TGTGCCATCAGTGATATGAGACAGGGGGACAATGAGCAGTTCTTC. The chain carries TRBV10-3 and TRBJ2-1; 9 bases are shared with TRBD1. With 3 bases clipped from V and 5 bases from J, the junction kept 5 bases outside the gene matches. This CDR3 has 15 amino acids. The germline V gene encodes CDR1 ENHRY and CDR2 SYGVKD.

This clone was seen more than once but under ten times. The gene calls are TRBV28 and TRBJ1-5; TRBD1 aligns across 10 bases. J was trimmed by 4 bases and V by 1 base; bases with no gene match: 4. The CDR3 is 16 residues long. CDR1 MDHEN and CDR2 SYDVKM come from the germline V gene. The CDR3 nucleotides read TGTGCCAGCAGTTTATCGGGGACAGGGGCAAATCAGCCCCAGCATTTT. Protein product: CASSLSGTGANQPQHF. Filled out from reference TRBV28 and TRBJ1-5, the complete variable domain reads DVKVTQSSRYLVKRTGEKVFLECVQDMDHENMFWYRQDPGLGLRLIYFSYDVKMKEKGDIPEGYSVSREKKERFSLILESASTNQTSMYLCASSLSGTGANQPQHFGDGTRLSIL.

Here the CDR3 reads CASSPSPGNYGYTF. The CDR3 nucleotides read TGCGCCAGCAGCCCCTCACCGGGAAACTATGGCTACACCTTC. The chain couples TRBV5-1 to TRBJ1-2, with no clear D. CDR3 length equals 14 residues. Germline CDR1 is SGHRS and CDR2 is YFSETQ. V lost 4 bases to trimming and J lost 2 bases, with 12 bases between them. Based on the CDR3 plus reference TRBV5-1 and TRBJ1-2, the full variable domain is KAGVTQTPRYLIKTRGQQVTLSCSPISGHRSVSWYQQTPGQGLQFLFEYFSETQRNKGNFPGRFSGRQFSNSRSEMNVSTLELGDSALYLCASSPSPGNYGYTFGSGTRLTVV.

The chain recombines TRBV9 with TRBJ2-3; no reliable D call. The CDR3 extends over 13 amino acids. V shed 3 bases and J shed 4 bases, with 9 bases lying between them. The germline CDR1 and CDR2 sequences are SGDLS and YYNGEE. The CDR3 DNA reads TGTGCCAGCAGCGGAGACGTCGCAGATACGCAGTATTTT. This encodes CASSGDVADTQYF.

This chain links TRBV10-3 with TRBJ2-3, with 12 bases fitting TRBD2. The CDR3 totals 17 residues. The V and J ends lost 3 bases and 3 bases, in that order; junction bases with no gene match: 7. Germline V gene data show CDR1 as ENHRY and CDR2 as SYGVKD. The DNA of the CDR3 is TGTGCCATCAGTGATCCCGGACTAGCGGGAATGACAGATACGCAGTATTTT. This encodes CAISDPGLAGMTDTQYF.

The rearrangement uses TRBV28 and TRBJ2-1; 11 positions match TRBD2. CDR3 length equals 15 residues. V trimming: 5 bases; J trimming: 10 bases; junction bases outside the gene matches: 10. Germline V gives CDR1 MDHEN, CDR2 SYDVKM. CDR3 coding DNA: TGTGCCAGCAGTCGTAGCGGGAGGGGAAGCGCCGAGCAGTTCTTC. Its protein product is CASSRSGRGSAEQFF.

The chain recombines TRBV6-6 with TRBJ1-2, with a weak D call TRBD1 (5 bases). Germline CDR1 and CDR2: MNHNY and SVGAGI (reference sequence). The CDR3 runs to 13 residues. Trimming left V 0 bases short and J 7 bases short, with 9 bases between. The CDR3 nucleotides are TGTGCCAGCAGTTACTCCGGGGCGGTTGGCTACACCTTC. Encoded protein: CASSYSGAVGYTF.